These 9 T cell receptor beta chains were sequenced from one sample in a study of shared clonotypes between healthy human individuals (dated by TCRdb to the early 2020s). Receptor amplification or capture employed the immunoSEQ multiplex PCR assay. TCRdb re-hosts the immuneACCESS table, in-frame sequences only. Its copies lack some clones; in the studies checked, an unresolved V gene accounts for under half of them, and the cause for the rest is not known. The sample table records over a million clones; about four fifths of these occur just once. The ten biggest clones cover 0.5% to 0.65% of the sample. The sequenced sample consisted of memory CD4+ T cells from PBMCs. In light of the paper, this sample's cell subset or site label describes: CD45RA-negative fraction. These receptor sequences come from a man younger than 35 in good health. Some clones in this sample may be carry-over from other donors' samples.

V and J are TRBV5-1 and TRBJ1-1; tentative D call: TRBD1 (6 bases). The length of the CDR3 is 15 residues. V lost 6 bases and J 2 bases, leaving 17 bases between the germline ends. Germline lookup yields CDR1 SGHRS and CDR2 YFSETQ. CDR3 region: CASTGRGASNTEAFF. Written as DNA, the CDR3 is TGCGCCAGCACAGGCCGGGGGGCAAGTAACACTGAAGCTTTCTTT.

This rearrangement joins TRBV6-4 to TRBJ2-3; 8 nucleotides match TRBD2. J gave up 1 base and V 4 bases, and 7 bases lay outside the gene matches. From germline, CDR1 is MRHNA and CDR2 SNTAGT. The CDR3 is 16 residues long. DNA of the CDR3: TGTGCCAGCAGTGGTACTAGCGGACTTGGCACAGATACGCAGTATTTT. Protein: CASSGTSGLGTDTQYF.

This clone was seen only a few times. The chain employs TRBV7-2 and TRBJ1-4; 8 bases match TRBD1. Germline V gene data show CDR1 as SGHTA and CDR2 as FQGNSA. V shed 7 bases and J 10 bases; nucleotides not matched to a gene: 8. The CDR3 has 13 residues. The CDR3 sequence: CASTADRGGKLFF. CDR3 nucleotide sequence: TGTGCCAGCACCGCCGACAGGGGCGGAAAACTGTTTTTT.

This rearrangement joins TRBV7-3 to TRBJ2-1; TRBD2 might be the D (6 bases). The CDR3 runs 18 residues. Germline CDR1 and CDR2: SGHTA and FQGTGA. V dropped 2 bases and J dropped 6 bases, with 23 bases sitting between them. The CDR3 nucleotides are TGTGCCAGCAGCTTACAGTGGCGCGGGCGGGGTGATGTCAATGAGCAGTTCTTC. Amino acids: CASSLQWRGRGDVNEQFF.

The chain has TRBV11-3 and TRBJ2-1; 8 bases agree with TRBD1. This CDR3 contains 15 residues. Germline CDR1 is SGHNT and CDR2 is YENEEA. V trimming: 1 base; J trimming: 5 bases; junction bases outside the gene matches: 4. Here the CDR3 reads CASSLGGQENNEQFF. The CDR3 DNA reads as TGTGCCAGCAGCTTAGGGGGACAGGAAAACAATGAGCAGTTCTTC.

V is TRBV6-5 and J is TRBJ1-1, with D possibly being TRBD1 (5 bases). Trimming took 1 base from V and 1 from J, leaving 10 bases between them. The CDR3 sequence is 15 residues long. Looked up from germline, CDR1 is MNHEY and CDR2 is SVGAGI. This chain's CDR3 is CASSYWGGENTEAFF. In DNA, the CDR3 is TGTGCCAGCAGTTACTGGGGCGGAGAGAACACTGAAGCTTTCTTT.

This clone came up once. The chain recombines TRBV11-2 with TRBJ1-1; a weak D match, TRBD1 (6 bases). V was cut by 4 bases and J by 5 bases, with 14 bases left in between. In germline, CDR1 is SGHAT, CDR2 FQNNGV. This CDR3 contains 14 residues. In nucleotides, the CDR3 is TGTGCCAGCAGCTCGAGGGGGGAGCGGACTGAAGCTTTCTTT. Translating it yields CASSSRGERTEAFF.

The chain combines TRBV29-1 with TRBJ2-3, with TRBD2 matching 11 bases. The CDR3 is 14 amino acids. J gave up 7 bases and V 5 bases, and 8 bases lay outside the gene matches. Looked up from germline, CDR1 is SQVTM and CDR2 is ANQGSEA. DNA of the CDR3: TGCAGCGTTTGGACTAGCGGGCGCCCACATACGCAGTATTTT. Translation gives CSVWTSGRPHTQYF.

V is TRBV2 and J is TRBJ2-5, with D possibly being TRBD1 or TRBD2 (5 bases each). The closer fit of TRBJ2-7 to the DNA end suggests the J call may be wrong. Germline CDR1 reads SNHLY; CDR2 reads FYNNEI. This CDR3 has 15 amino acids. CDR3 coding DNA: TGTGCCAGCAGGCTTCTCGGGGACGGGCGCTACGAGCAGTACTTC. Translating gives CASRLLGDGRYEQYF.